This T cell receptor (beta chain) derives from a study of prognosis after radiotherapy for stage I lung cancer. Study-level background: The non-small cell lung cancer patients were all considered medically inoperable, with comorbidities accounting for this in about a dozen of them.

There are many counts of this clonotype. Amplification of the TCR beta CDR3 (from genomic DNA) was done by two-round multiplex PCR. Every TRBV and TRBJ gene had its own specific primer in first-round PCR. One entry per CDR3 protein, called by TCRdb with MiXCR from the multiplex PCR reads. This table has roughly 38,000 distinct CDR3 sequences, approximately 25% appearing once. V shed 5 bases and J 0 bases; nucleotides not matched to a gene: 5. The CDR3 has 15 amino acids. No patient had prior chemotherapy, radiotherapy or other malignancies, and all were node-negative on CT and PET/CT. Sample: PBMCs, taken before or after stereotactic body radiation therapy (not recorded which). The source of this sequence is a donor of 50 years or more with non-small cell lung cancer. The chain couples TRBV12-3 or TRBV12-4 to TRBJ1-1; 8 bases agree with TRBD1. CDR3 sequence: CASSGRDRMNTEAFF. DNA of the CDR3: TGTGCCAGCAGTGGCCGGGACAGGATGAACACTGAAGCTTTCTTT.